This TCR beta chain was recovered during a study of response to subunit inactivated influenza vaccine. TCRdb re-called the RT-PCR reads through MiXCR, storing one row per CDR3 protein. The sample shows approximately 530,000 distinct CDR3 sequences, 10% to 15% of them seen only once. This clonotype appeared a few times. This TCR was recovered from a man between 45 and 60 years old who received an inactivated influenza vaccine. Sequenced material: PBMCs from blood, taken roughly 6 weeks after vaccination.

The CDR3 bases are TGCGCCAGCAGCTTTCAGGCGGACAATGAGCAGTTCTTC. It codes for CASSFQADNEQFF. The chain uses TRBV5-1 and TRBJ2-1; D uncertain. Trimming left V 2 bases short and J 5 bases short, with 8 bases between. Germline loops: CDR1 SGHRS, CDR2 YFSETQ. The CDR3 is 13 residues long. Variable domain in full (rest from reference TRBV5-1 and TRBJ2-1): KAGVTQTPRYLIKTRGQQVTLSCSPISGHRSVSWYQQTPGQGLQFLFEYFSETQRNKGNFPGRFSGRQFSNSRSEMNVSTLELGDSALYLCASSFQADNEQFFGPGTRLTVL.